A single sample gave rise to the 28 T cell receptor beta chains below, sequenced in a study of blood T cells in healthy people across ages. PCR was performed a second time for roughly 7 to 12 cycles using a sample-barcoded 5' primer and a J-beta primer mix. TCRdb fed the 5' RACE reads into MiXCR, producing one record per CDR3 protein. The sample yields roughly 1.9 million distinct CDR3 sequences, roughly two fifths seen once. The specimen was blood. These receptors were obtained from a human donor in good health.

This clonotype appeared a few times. The CDR3: CASSSIRGKLFF. CDR3 DNA sequence: TGTGCCAGCAGTTCGATCAGGGGAAAACTGTTTTTT. This chain connects TRBV12-3 or TRBV12-4 to TRBJ1-4, with D possibly being TRBD1 (6 bases). V dropped 4 bases and J dropped 10 bases, with 10 bases sitting between them. This CDR3 spans 12 amino acids.

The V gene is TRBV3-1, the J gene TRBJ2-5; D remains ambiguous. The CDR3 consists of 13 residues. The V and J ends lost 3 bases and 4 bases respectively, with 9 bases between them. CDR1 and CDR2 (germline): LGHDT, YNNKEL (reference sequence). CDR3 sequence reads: CASSQTTRETQYF. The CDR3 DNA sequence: TGTGCCAGCAGCCAGACAACCAGAGAGACCCAGTACTTC.

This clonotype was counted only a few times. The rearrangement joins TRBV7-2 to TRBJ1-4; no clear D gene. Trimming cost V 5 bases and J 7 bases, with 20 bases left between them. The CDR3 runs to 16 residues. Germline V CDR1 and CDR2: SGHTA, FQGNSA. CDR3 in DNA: TGTGCCAGCAGCCGCAGATACCAGGAGACCCCTGAAAAACTGTTTTTT. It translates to CASSRRYQETPEKLFF.

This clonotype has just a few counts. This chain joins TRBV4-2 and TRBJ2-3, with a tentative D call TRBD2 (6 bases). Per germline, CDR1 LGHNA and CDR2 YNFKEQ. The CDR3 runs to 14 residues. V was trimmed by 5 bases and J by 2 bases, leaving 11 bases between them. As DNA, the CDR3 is TGTGCCAGCAGCGGAGGGGCTGCCACAGATACGCAGTATTTT. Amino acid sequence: CASSGGAATDTQYF.

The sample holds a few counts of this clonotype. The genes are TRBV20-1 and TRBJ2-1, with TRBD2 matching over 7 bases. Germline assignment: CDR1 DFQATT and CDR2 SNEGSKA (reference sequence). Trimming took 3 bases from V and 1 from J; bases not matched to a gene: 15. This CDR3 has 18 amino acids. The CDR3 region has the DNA TGCAGTGCTAGCCTAACTGGGGCTAGCGGAATGTCCTACAATGAGCAGTTCTTC. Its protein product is CSASLTGASGMSYNEQFF.

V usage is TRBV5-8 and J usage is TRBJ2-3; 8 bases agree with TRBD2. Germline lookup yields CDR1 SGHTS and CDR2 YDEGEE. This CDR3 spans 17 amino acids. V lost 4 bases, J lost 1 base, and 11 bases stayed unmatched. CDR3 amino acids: CASSHAGTRRRTDTQYF. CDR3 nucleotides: TGTGCCAGCAGCCACGCCGGGACTAGACGTCGCACAGATACGCAGTATTTT.

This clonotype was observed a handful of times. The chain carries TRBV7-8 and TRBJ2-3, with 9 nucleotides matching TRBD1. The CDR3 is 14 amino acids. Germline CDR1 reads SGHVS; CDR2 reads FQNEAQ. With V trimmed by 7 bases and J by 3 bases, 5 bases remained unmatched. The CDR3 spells CASTPDRGTDTQYF. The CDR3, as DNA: TGTGCCAGCACCCCGGACAGGGGAACAGATACGCAGTATTTT.

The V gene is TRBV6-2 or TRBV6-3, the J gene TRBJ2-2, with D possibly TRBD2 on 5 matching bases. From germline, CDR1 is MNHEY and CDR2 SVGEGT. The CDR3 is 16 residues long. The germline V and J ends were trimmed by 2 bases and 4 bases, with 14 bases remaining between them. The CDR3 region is CASSYTAEMSTGELFF. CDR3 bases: TGTGCCAGCAGTTACACAGCGGAGATGAGCACCGGGGAGCTGTTTTTT.

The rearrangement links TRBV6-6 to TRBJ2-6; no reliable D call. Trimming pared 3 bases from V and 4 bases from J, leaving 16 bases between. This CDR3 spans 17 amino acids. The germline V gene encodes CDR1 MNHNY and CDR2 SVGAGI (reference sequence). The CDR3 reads CASSYRLSQAGANVLTF. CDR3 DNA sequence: TGTGCCAGCAGTTATAGGTTAAGTCAAGCAGGGGCCAACGTCCTGACTTTC.

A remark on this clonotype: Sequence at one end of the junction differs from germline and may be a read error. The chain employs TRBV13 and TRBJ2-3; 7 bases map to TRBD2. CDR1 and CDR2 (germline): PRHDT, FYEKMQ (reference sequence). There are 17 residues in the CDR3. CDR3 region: CACSSLSTSGATDTQYF. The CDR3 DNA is TGTGCCTGCAGCTCTCTTAGTACCAGCGGGGCTACAGATACGCAGTATTTT. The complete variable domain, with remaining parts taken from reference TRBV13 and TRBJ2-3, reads AAGVIQSPRHLIKEKRETATLKCYPIPRHDTVYWYQQGPGQDPQFLISFYEKMQSDKGSIPDRFSAQQFSDYHSELNMSSLELGDSALYFCACSSLSTSGATDTQYFGPGTRLTVL.

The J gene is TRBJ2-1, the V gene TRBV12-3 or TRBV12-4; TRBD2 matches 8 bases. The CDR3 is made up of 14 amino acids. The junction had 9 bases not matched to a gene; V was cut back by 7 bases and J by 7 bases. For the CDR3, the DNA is TGTGCCAGCACCGGGACTGGCGGGGGGAATGAGCAGTTCTTC. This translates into CASTGTGGGNEQFF.

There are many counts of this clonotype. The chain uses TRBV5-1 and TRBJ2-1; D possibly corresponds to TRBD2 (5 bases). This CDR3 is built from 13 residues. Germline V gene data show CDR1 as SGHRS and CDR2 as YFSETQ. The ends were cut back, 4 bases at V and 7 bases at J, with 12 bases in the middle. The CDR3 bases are TGCGCCAGCAGCCTGGACTGGAGTAATGAGCAGTTCTTC. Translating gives CASSLDWSNEQFF. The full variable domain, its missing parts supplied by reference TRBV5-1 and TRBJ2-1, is KAGVTQTPRYLIKTRGQQVTLSCSPISGHRSVSWYQQTPGQGLQFLFEYFSETQRNKGNFPGRFSGRQFSNSRSEMNVSTLELGDSALYLCASSLDWSNEQFFGPGTRLTVL.

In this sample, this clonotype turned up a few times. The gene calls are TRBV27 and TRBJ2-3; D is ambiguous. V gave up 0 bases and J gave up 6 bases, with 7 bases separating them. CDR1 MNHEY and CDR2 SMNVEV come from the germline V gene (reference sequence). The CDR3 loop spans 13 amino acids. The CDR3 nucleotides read TGTGCCAGCAGTTTATCTGTTCTGGATACGCAGTATTTT. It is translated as CASSLSVLDTQYF.

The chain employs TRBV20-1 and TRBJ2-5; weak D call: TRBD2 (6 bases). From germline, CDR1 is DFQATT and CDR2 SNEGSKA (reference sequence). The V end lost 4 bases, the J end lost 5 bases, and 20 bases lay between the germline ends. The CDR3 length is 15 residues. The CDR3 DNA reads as TGCAGTGCTACGAAGCCAGGGAGGATGGGGGAGACCCAGTACTTC. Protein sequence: CSATKPGRMGETQYF.

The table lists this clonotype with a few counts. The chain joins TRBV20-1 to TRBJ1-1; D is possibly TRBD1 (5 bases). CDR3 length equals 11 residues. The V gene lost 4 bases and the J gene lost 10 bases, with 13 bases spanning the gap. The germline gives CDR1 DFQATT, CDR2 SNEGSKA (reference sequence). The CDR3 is CSATQGFGAFF. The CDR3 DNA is TGCAGTGCTACCCAGGGTTTTGGAGCTTTCTTT.

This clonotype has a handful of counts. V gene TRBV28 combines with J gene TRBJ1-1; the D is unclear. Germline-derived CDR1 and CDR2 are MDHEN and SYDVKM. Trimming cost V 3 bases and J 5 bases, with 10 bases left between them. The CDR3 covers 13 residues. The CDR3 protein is CASSFEGVTEAFF. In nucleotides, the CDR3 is TGTGCCAGCAGTTTCGAGGGTGTGACTGAAGCTTTCTTT.

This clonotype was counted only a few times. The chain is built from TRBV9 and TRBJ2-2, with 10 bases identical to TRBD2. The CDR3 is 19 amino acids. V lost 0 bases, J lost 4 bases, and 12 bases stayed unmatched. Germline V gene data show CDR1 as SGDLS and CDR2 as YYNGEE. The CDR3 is CASSVDVYGAGGGTGELFF. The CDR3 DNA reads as TGTGCCAGCAGCGTAGACGTGTATGGAGCGGGGGGGGGCACCGGGGAGCTGTTTTTT.

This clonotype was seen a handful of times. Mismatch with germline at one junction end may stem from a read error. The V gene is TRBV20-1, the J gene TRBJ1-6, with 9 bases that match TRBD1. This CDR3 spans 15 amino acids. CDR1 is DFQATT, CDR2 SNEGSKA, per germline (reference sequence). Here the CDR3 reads CSAGDRALDNSPLHF. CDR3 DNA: TGCAGTGCTGGGGACAGGGCTTTAGATAATTCGCCCCTCCACTTT.

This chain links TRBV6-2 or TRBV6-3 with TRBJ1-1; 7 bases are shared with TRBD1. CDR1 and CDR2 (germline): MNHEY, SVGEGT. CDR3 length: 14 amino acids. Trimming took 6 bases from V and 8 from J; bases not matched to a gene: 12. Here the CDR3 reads CASRDGQVEFEAFF. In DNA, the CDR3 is TGTGCCAGCAGAGACGGACAGGTGGAGTTCGAAGCTTTCTTT.

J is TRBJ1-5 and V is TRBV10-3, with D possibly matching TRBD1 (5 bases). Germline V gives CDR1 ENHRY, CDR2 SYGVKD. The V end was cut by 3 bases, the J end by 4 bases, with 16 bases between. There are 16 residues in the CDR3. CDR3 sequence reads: CAISDSSGGGNQPQHF. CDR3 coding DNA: TGTGCCATCAGTGATTCGAGCGGGGGGGGTAATCAGCCCCAGCATTTT.

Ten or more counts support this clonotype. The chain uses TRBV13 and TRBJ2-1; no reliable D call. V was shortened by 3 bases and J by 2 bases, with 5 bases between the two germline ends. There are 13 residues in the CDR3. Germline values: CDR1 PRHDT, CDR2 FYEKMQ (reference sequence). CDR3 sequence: CASSFRTYNEQFF. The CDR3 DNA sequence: TGTGCCAGCAGCTTTAGAACCTACAATGAGCAGTTCTTC.

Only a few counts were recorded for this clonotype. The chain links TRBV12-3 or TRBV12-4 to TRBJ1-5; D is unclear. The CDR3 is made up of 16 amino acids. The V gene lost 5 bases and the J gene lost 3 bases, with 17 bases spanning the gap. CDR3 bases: TGTGCCAGCAGTCCCACTAAGGAAGGGATCAATCAGCCCCAGCATTTT. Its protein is CASSPTKEGINQPQHF.

The CDR3, as DNA: TGTGCCAGCAGTTACGCGGGGGAGGGGACCCAGTACTTC. It yields the protein CASSYAGEGTQYF. The rearrangement links TRBV6-2 or TRBV6-3 to TRBJ2-5; 7 nucleotides line up with TRBD2. Per the germline V gene, CDR1 is MNHEY and CDR2 is SVGEGT. Trimming removed 2 bases from V and 7 bases from J; junction bases left unmatched: 4. This CDR3 comprises 13 residues.

CDR3 residues: CTTLRTLGSTDTQYF. CDR3 sequence (DNA): TGTACCACCCTTCGAACCCTGGGTAGCACAGATACGCAGTATTTT. The gene calls are TRBV6-5 and TRBJ2-3; D is undetermined. The germline V gene encodes CDR1 MNHEY and CDR2 SVGAGI. The CDR3 contains 15 residues.

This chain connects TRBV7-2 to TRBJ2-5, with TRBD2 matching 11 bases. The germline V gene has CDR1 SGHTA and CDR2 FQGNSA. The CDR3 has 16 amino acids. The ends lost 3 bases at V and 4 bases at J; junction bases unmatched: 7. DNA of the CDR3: TGTGCCAGCAGCTTGCGACTAGCGGGGACCTTAGAGACCCAGTACTTC. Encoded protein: CASSLRLAGTLETQYF.

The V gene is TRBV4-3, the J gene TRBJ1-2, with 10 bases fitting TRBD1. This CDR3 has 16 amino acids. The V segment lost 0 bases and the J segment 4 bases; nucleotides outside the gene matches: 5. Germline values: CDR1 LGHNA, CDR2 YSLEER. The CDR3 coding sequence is TGCGCCAGCAGCCAAGATTTCCGGGACAGGGGCTATGGCTACACCTTC. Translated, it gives CASSQDFRDRGYGYTF.

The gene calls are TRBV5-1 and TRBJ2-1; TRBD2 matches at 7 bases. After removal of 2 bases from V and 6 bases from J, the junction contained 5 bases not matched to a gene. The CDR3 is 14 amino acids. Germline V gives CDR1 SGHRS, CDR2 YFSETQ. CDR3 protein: CASSLEGGGNEQFF. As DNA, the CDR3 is TGCGCCAGCAGCTTAGAGGGCGGGGGCAATGAGCAGTTCTTC.

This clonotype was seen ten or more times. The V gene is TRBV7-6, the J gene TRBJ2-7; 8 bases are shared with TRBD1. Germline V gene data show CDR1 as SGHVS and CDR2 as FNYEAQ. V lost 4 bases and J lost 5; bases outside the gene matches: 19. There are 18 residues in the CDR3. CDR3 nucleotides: TGTGCCAGCAGCTCTCCAGACGGCCAGACAGGGGAGTCCAACGAGCAGTACTTC. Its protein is CASSSPDGQTGESNEQYF.